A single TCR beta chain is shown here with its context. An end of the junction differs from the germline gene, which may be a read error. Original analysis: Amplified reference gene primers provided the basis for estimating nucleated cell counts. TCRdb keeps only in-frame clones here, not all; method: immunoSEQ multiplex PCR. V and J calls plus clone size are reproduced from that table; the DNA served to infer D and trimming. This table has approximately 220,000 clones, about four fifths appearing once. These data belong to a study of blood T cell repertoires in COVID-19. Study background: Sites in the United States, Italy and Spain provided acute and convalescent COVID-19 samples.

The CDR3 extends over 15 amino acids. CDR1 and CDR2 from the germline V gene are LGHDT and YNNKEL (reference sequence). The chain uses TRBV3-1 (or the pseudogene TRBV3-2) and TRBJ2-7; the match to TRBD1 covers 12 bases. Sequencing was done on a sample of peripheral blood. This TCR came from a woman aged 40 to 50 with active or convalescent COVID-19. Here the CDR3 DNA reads TGTGCCAGCAGCCAAGAGGGGACAGGGGGCCGCGGAACTCGCTTC. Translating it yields CASSQEGTGGRGTRF.